This note documents a single T cell receptor beta chain sequence. The data belong to a study of blood T cell repertoires in COVID-19. Looking at the study overall: T cells, B-cell-depleted T cells, or PBMCs supplied cDNA or gDNA.

Here immunoSEQ multiplex PCR was the method, and the copy in TCRdb shows in-frame clones only, minus some. The sample lists 150,000 to 180,000 clones, roughly 78% occurring once. After removal of 0 bases from V and 7 bases from J, the junction contained 12 bases not matched to a gene. The length of the CDR3 is 18 residues. Germline-derived CDR1 and CDR2 are SGDLS and YYNGEE. Source material: peripheral blood. The receptor comes from a man older than 75 with acute or convalescent COVID-19. The chain carries TRBV9 and TRBJ2-2, with 10 bases aligning to TRBD1. CDR3 bases: TGTGCCAGCAGCGTAGACCCGACAGGGGGCTTGTTGGACGGGGAGCTGTTTTTT. Amino acid sequence: CASSVDPTGGLLDGELFF.